This T cell receptor beta chain was recovered during a study of cytomegalovirus exposure and HLA in healthy donors. General observations from the study: No immune exposure information besides CMV serostatus was available.

As to this clone: The antigen is unknown.

V gave up 3 bases and J gave up 2 bases; unmatched junction bases: 4. CDR1 is SGHNT and CDR2 is YYREEE in the germline V gene (reference sequence). This CDR3 comprises 15 residues. The PCR used 60 Vbeta and 13 Jbeta primers. Using immunoSEQ multiplex PCR, the repertoire was profiled, and TCRdb retains in-frame clones only, with some absent. The repertoire has some 200,000 clones, about 62% of them found once; the top ten carry 2.5% to 3%. This sequence was found in a man aged 40-55 years in good health and CMV-seronegative. The chain couples TRBV5-4 to TRBJ1-1, with 10 bases identical to TRBD1. Input material: PBMCs. The CDR3, as DNA: TGTGCCAGCAGCTGGGACAGGGGCCTCAACACTGAAGCTTTCTTT. Its protein is CASSWDRGLNTEAFF.